This T cell receptor beta chain was sequenced during a study of T cells in Graves' hyperthyroidism and ophthalmopathy. Amplified TCR beta CDR3 regions came from RNA transcripts. The HTBI set primed first-round TCR CDR3 RT-PCR. TCRdb re-analysed the multiplex PCR reads in MiXCR, keeping a single row per CDR3 protein. The repertoire holds 150,000 or so distinct CDR3 sequences, around 20% seen once, with about 67% in the top ten. After removal of 3 bases from V and 0 bases from J, the junction contained 8 bases not matched to a gene. This CDR3 has 18 amino acids. Per germline, CDR1 LNHDA and CDR2 SQIVND (reference sequence). This clonotype has a handful of counts. Antigen: not known. Any patient presenting with uncontrolled infection, other autoimmune disease, pregnancy or lactation was left out. First hyperthyroidism diagnosis is when the blood sample was obtained, before any ophthalmopathy symptoms. Study outcomes and limitations: Most thyroid clonotypes expanded above 0.001 were also detected in blood. Median prediction lead before ophthalmopathy onset was around 6.9 months with the model.

The rearrangement uses TRBV19 and TRBJ1-4, with 9 bases fitting TRBD1. The clonotype comes from a woman aged 45-65 years with Graves' hyperthyroidism that later progressed to Graves' ophthalmopathy. Sequencing was done on a sample of blood. CDR3 bases: TGTGCCAGTAGTATGATTGGGACAGGGACTACAACTAATGAAAAACTGTTTTTT. Protein product: CASSMIGTGTTTNEKLFF. Filled out from reference TRBV19 and TRBJ1-4, the complete variable domain reads DGGITQSPKYLFRKEGQNVTLSCEQNLNHDAMYWYRQDPGQGLRLIYYSQIVNDFQKGDIAEGYSVSREKKESFPLTVTSAQKNPTAFYLCASSMIGTGTTTNEKLFFGSGTQLSVL.